The T cell receptor (beta chain) under discussion was sequenced for a study of blood T cells in healthy people across ages (dated by TCRdb to 2015 to 2017). At the level of the whole study: In model experiments, template switching captured about one uniquely barcoded TCR beta cDNA molecule for every two T cells. The study measured age-related changes in TCR beta repertoire diversity using deep sequencing normalized with unique cDNA molecular identifiers. The donors were split into four age groups: young (average 16 years), middle-aged (around 40), aged (about 56) and long-lived (roughly 80). To avoid experimental bias, donors of different ages were distributed randomly across sequencing lanes. For two donors (one aged 18 to 29 and one aged 80 or older), the study analyzed two additional independent replicas of 1 million unique cDNA reads from the same blood draw.

Library preparation employed 5' RACE. The run used an Illumina HiSeq 2500. A second PCR of roughly 7 to 12 cycles was run with a J-beta primer mix and a sample-barcoded 5' primer. A unique molecular identifier was introduced onto each TCR beta cDNA molecule by a template-switch 5' adaptor carrying 12 random nucleotides. At least 2.5 million CDR3-containing paired-end reads were obtained from each sample. First-strand cDNA was synthesized from all RNA with the Mint cDNA synthesis kit, primed by a TRBC-specific oligonucleotide. Following uracil-DNA glycosylase treatment, all cDNA underwent a first 18-cycle PCR with the universal primers M1SS and BC2_uni_R. Per the authors' processing: Each sample was normalized by randomly selecting 1 million high-quality reads, each carrying a distinct molecular identifier. Reads with shared molecular identifiers were discarded instead of being binned into consensus sequences. MiTCR, with a Q25 quality threshold and the strictest error-elimination algorithm, was used for CDR3 identification, clonotype clustering and error correction. A nonparametric unseen species model with Euler transformation was used to estimate lower-bound total TCR beta diversity. The public reads were reprocessed in TCRdb via fastp at Q25 and MiXCR, keeping in-frame beta chains. When rows share a CDR3 protein, they turn into one entry using the most common DNA and genes. The V and J calls were not made by the authors but by TCRdb's processing. Counted in this sample were about 1,600,000 distinct CDR3 sequences; 42% of them appeared once. The ten largest clones capture under 8% of the sample.

Trimming leaves V shorter by 5 bases and J shorter by 6 bases, with the junction holding 14 bases beyond the gene matches. The germline V gene specifies SGHRS as CDR1 and YFSETQ as CDR2. There are 15 amino acids in the CDR3, from cysteine to phenylalanine inclusive. CDR3 DNA only is kept here, 45 bases in frame from base 1. Study-wide findings and limitations: Donor CMV infection status was unknown, potentially confounding age-related changes in expanded clonotypes. Since profiling was done on bulk unsorted PBMCs, naive and antigen-experienced compartments could not be conclusively compared. There was a strong correlation between observed TCR beta diversity and the percentage of naive T cells measured by flow cytometry. Compared with the aged group, the long-lived group had more naive CD4+ T cells, fewer expanded clones and increased TCR diversity, suggesting age selection. Total diversity estimates from one million sequenced T cells were considered lower bounds and underestimates. As age increased, observed TCR beta diversity per million T cells dropped in a roughly linear way, and a significant reduction was already evident by age 40.

The donors were a few dozen Caucasian individuals from Russia, aged 6 to 90 years, who were systemically healthy. Each donor gave ten milliliters of peripheral blood, collected into EDTA-treated Vacutainer tubes. Ficoll-Paque density-gradient centrifugation was used to isolate PBMCs, with at least 7 million per sample. Total RNA, at least 5 micrograms per sample, was extracted from PBMCs with Trizol reagent. The percentages of naive CD45RAhigh/CD27high T cells were determined by flow cytometry on a PBMC aliquot from every donor. About this clonotype: Which antigen it targets is not known. No base qualities exist here, and no much larger clone lies one base off it.

This receptor was taken from a woman in her late teens or twenties in good health. The chain couples TRBV5-1 to TRBJ2-7; TRBD1 agrees with 7 junctional bases. The sequenced material came from blood. The nucleotides are TGCGCCAGCAGTGCCCGACAGGGTCCAACGGGCGAGCAGTACTTC. Its coded protein is CASSARQGPTGEQYF.